The rows below give T cell receptor beta chains drawn from one sample of a study of cytomegalovirus exposure and HLA in healthy donors. Assay used: immunoSEQ multiplex PCR; TCRdb lists only in-frame clones, some missing. Of 170,000 or so clones listed, about 69% were seen once; the top ten hold over 2.5%. Sequencing was carried out using PBMCs. Every receptor here comes from a male donor in good health and CMV-seronegative. Both conserved end residues are part of each CDR3. The D gene is left open where the match is weak. Some rows mark clone size as missing; the rest say once, few, many or name a class of expanded clone.

clone_size	d_call	v_call	j_call	cdr3_aa	cdr3_nt
.	TRBD1	TRBV15	TRBJ2-7	CATSPAGQGEEQYF	TGTGCCACCAGCCCCGCAGGACAGGGTGAAGAGCAGTACTTC
.	TRBD1	TRBV4-2	TRBJ1-6	CASSPGTGNSPLHF	TGTGCCAGCAGCCCCGGGACAGGCAATTCACCCCTCCACTTT
few	TRBD1	TRBV11-2	TRBJ1-2	CASSLGAGTGIYGYTF	TGTGCCAGCAGCTTGGGGGCTGGGACAGGGATCTATGGCTACACCTTC
.	TRBD2	TRBV6-1	TRBJ2-3	CASSDGGRGDTQYF	TGTGCCAGCAGTGACGGGGGGAGGGGAGATACGCAGTATTTT
.	.	TRBV13	TRBJ1-2	CASIQSSRGSLIYGYTF	TGTGCCAGCATCCAATCAAGCAGGGGAAGCTTAATCTATGGCTACACCTTC
.	.	TRBV6-5	TRBJ2-7	CASSYRDLEAYEQYF	TGTGCCAGCAGTTACAGGGATCTGGAGGCCTACGAGCAGTACTTC
.	TRBD1	TRBV11-1	TRBJ1-1	CASSGGQAEAFF	TGTGCCAGCAGCGGCGGACAGGCTGAAGCTTTCTTT
.	.	TRBV6-1	TRBJ2-7	CASTPQRGLYEQYF	TGTGCCAGCACTCCACAGCGCGGACTCTACGAGCAGTACTTC
.	TRBD2	TRBV29-1	TRBJ2-3	CSVQKTSGGTTDTQYF	TGCAGCGTCCAGAAGACTAGCGGGGGAACCACAGATACGCAGTATTTT
.	.	TRBV6-5	TRBJ1-5	CASSYPEENQPQHF	TGTGCCAGCAGTTACCCAGAAGAAAATCAGCCCCAGCATTTT
.	.	TRBV27	TRBJ2-1	CASSWGGRGPHYNEQFF	TGTGCCAGCAGTTGGGGGGGGCGGGGGCCGCACTACAATGAGCAGTTCTTC
.	.	TRBV7-9	TRBJ1-5	CASSKGVQPQHF	TGTGCCAGCAGCAAGGGGGTTCAGCCCCAGCATTTT
.	.	TRBV5-1	TRBJ1-1	CASSLGGGNTEAFF	TGCGCCAGCAGCTTGGGCGGAGGGAACACTGAAGCTTTCTTT
few	TRBD2	TRBV6-5	TRBJ2-1	CASSYSPGGSNEQFF	TGTGCCAGCAGTTACTCACCGGGGGGGAGTAATGAGCAGTTCTTC
.	.	TRBV5-4	TRBJ2-1	CASSPDPEGREQFF	TGCGCCAGCAGCCCCGACCCGGAGGGGAGGGAGCAGTTCTTC
.	TRBD1	TRBV10-3	TRBJ1-5	CASSEQGREGNQPQHF	TGTGCCAGCAGTGAACAGGGGAGAGAGGGCAATCAGCCCCAGCATTTT